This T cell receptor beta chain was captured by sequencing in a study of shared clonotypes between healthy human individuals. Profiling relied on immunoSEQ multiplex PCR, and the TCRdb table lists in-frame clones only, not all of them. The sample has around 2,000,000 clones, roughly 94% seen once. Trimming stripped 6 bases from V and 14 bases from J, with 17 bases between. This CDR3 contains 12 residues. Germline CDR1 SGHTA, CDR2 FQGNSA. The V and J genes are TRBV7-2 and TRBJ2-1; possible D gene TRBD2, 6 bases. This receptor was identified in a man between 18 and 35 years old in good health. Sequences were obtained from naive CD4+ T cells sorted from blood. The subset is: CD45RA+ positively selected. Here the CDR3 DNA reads TGTGCCAGCAGGGCTGGGACTCCGGTCGAGTTCTTC. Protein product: CASRAGTPVEFF.